The 23 T cell receptor beta chains listed next were all sequenced from one sample in a study of neoadjuvant anti-PD-1 for oral cavity cancer. Clones were sequenced by immunoSEQ multiplex PCR, and TCRdb holds only the in-frame ones, with some missing. The sample consists of around 16,000 clones, approximately 79% of them appearing once. Sequences were derived from PBMCs, sampled before nivolumab (anti-PD-1) treatment. The receptor source for this set is a person aged 40 to 85 with oral cavity squamous cell carcinoma.

V usage is TRBV6-1 and J usage is TRBJ2-7; no clear D gene. V gave up 2 bases and J gave up 5 bases, with 4 bases separating them. There are 11 residues in the CDR3. CDR1 and CDR2 from the germline V gene are MNHNS and SASEGT. This CDR3 reads CASSENHEQYF. The CDR3, as DNA: TGTGCCAGCAGTGAAAATCACGAGCAGTACTTC.

The chain has TRBV4-1 and TRBJ1-1; D gene uncertain. This CDR3 is 13 amino acids long. V was shortened by 0 bases and J by 11 bases, with 13 bases between the two germline ends. CDR1 and CDR2 (germline): MGHRA, YSYEKL. CDR3 loop: CASSQDRQSDAFF. CDR3 bases: TGCGCCAGCAGCCAAGATCGGCAGTCCGACGCTTTCTTT.

The rearrangement links TRBV5-1 to TRBJ2-1, with D perhaps being TRBD1 or TRBD2 (6 bases each). CDR3 length: 16 amino acids. Between the trimmed V and J ends, which lost 4 bases and 8 bases, there was a span of 22 bases. Germline values: CDR1 SGHRS, CDR2 YFSETQ. The CDR3 is CASSIGPGGRGDEQFF. The CDR3 nucleotides read TGCGCCAGCAGCATCGGGCCGGGCGGAAGGGGGGATGAGCAGTTCTTC.

The CDR3: CASSLGGYRGAQETQYF. The CDR3 DNA is TGTGCCAGCAGCTTGGGAGGTTACAGGGGAGCCCAAGAGACCCAGTACTTC. V usage is TRBV5-5 and J usage is TRBJ2-5, with TRBD1 identical over 7 bases. J lost 1 base, V lost 0 bases, and 9 bases had no gene match. CDR3 length equals 17 residues. The germline V gene has CDR1 SGHKS and CDR2 YYEKEE (reference sequence). The full variable domain, rest sourced from reference TRBV5-5 and TRBJ2-5, is DAGVTQSPTHLIKTRGQQVTLRCSPISGHKSVSWYQQVLGQGPQFIFQYYEKEERGRGNFPDRFSARQFPNYSSELNVNALLLGDSALYLCASSLGGYRGAQETQYFGPGTRLLVL.

The chain carries TRBV18 and TRBJ2-3; D ambiguous. CDR1 and CDR2 from the germline V gene are KGHSH and LQKENI. This CDR3 spans 13 amino acids. Trimming removed 1 base from V and 2 bases from J, with 4 bases in between. The CDR3: CASSPRDTDTQYF. DNA of the CDR3: TGTGCCAGCTCACCACGCGACACAGATACGCAGTATTTT.

This rearrangement joins TRBV15 to TRBJ2-7, with TRBD1 matching over 8 bases. V gave up 1 base and J gave up 5 bases; unmatched junction bases: 7. This CDR3 is built from 15 residues. Germline V gene data show CDR1 as LNHNV and CDR2 as YYDKDF (reference sequence). The chain's CDR3 is CATSRGIGQGNEQYF. CDR3 DNA: TGTGCCACCAGCAGAGGGATCGGACAGGGAAACGAGCAGTACTTC.

This clone was picked up a small number of times. The gene calls are TRBV28 and TRBJ1-1; D possibly corresponds to TRBD1 (6 bases). Trimming took off 5 bases at V and 8 bases at J, with 30 bases between the two ends. Germline CDR1 reads MDHEN; CDR2 reads SYDVKM. The CDR3 has 18 amino acids. CDR3 sequence: CASSGAPPGQYRTYEAFF. The CDR3 coding sequence is TGTGCCAGCAGTGGGGCCCCCCCCGGACAGTACAGAACCTACGAAGCTTTCTTT.

V gene TRBV25-1 combines with J gene TRBJ1-3; 9 bases match TRBD1. Germline loops: CDR1 MGHDK, CDR2 SYGVNS. V lost 5 bases to trimming and J lost 0 bases; unmatched junction nucleotides: 11. This CDR3 is 18 amino acids long. CDR3 sequence: CASSFTGGFGNSGNTIYF. The CDR3 DNA sequence: TGTGCCAGCAGTTTTACAGGGGGCTTCGGGAACTCTGGAAACACCATATATTTT.

The chain couples TRBV10-3 to TRBJ2-1; TRBD2 matches 12 bases. Germline-derived CDR1 and CDR2 are ENHRY and SYGVKD. V shed 8 bases, J shed 3 bases, and the junction held 5 bases outside the gene matches. The CDR3 has 15 residues. CDR3 region: CAIARTSGDYNEQFF. The CDR3 DNA follows: TGTGCCATCGCCCGGACTAGCGGGGACTACAATGAGCAGTTCTTC.

This chain uses TRBV11-2 with TRBJ2-1; D possibly corresponds to TRBD1 (6 bases). The CDR3 is 16 residues long. From germline, CDR1 is SGHAT and CDR2 FQNNGV. Trimming pared 7 bases from V and 5 bases from J, leaving 21 bases between. CDR3: CASNDRRLMDNNEQFF. In nucleotides, the CDR3 is TGTGCCAGCAACGACAGGAGGCTCATGGACAACAATGAGCAGTTCTTC.

This clone was seen only a few times. The chain couples TRBV29-1 to TRBJ1-2; 7 bases align to TRBD1. The CDR3 spans 12 residues. Germline CDR1 reads SQVTM; CDR2 reads ANQGSEA. V shed 8 bases and J 7 bases; nucleotides not matched to a gene: 10. The CDR3 DNA reads as TGCAGCTTCCGGAGACAGGGTTCTGGCTACACCTTC. Amino acid sequence: CSFRRQGSGYTF. Full variable domain (remainder filled in from reference TRBV29-1 and TRBJ1-2): SAVISQKPSRDICQRGTSLTIQCQVDSQVTMMFWYRQQPGQSLTLIATANQGSEATYESGFVIDKFPISRPNLTFSTLTVSNMSPEDSSIYLCSFRRQGSGYTFGSGTRLTVV.

This rearrangement joins TRBV10-2 to TRBJ2-3; TRBD1 might be the D (6 bases). This CDR3 is 15 amino acids long. The germline CDR1 and CDR2 sequences are WSHSY and SAAADI. V was cut by 7 bases and J by 3 bases, with 17 bases left in between. In DNA, the CDR3 is TGCGCCAGCACCCCAGACAGGAGCAAGACAGATACGCAGTATTTT. This sequence encodes CASTPDRSKTDTQYF.

This sequence joins TRBV4-1 and TRBJ2-3; D uncertain. Trimming cost V 1 base and J 0 bases, with 8 bases left between them. This CDR3 has 15 residues. Germline lookup yields CDR1 MGHRA and CDR2 YSYEKL. CDR3: CASSQVDSSTDTQYF. The DNA for the CDR3 is TGCGCCAGCAGCCAAGTAGACTCTAGCACAGATACGCAGTATTTT.

This chain links TRBV5-6 with TRBJ1-4; D is ambiguous. V lost 0 bases and J 4 bases, leaving 10 bases between the germline ends. CDR1 SGHDT and CDR2 YYEEEE come from the germline V gene. The CDR3 contains 15 residues. CDR3: CASSLDREYNEKLFF. In DNA, the CDR3 is TGTGCCAGCAGCTTGGATCGAGAATATAATGAAAAACTGTTTTTT.

The DNA of the CDR3 is TGTGCCAGCAGTTTATCGGATTACAATGAGCAGTTCTTC. It translates to CASSLSDYNEQFF. V gene TRBV27 combines with J gene TRBJ2-1; D gene ambiguous. CDR3 size: 13 residues. V lost 0 bases and J lost 4, with 4 bases in between. Germline V gene sequence: CDR1 MNHEY, CDR2 SMNVEV (reference sequence).

CDR3 DNA sequence: TGTGCCAGCAGCGTGGGATTGGGGGGAAGGTACGAGCAGTACTTC. Protein sequence: CASSVGLGGRYEQYF. This rearrangement joins TRBV9 to TRBJ2-7, with a weak D call TRBD2 (6 bases). V dropped 2 bases and J dropped 4 bases, with 16 bases sitting between them. The CDR3 is made up of 15 amino acids. CDR1 SGDLS and CDR2 YYNGEE come from the germline V gene.

The chain joins TRBV7-8 to TRBJ2-7; D is unresolved. From germline, CDR1 is SGHVS and CDR2 FQNEAQ. The CDR3 sequence is 13 residues long. V lost 3 bases to trimming and J lost 3 bases, with 9 bases between them. The CDR3 region is CASSFDDRYEQYF. CDR3 sequence (DNA): TGTGCCAGCAGCTTTGACGACCGCTACGAGCAGTACTTC.

The chain links TRBV6-5 to TRBJ1-4; TRBD1 aligns across 8 bases. This CDR3 is 15 amino acids long. The V and J ends lost 5 bases and 8 bases, in that order; junction bases with no gene match: 10. Germline lookup yields CDR1 MNHEY and CDR2 SVGAGI. In DNA form, the CDR3 reads TGTGCCAGCAGTGGCTCACAGGGGGTCAGAGAAAAACTGTTTTTT. Encoded protein: CASSGSQGVREKLFF.

The chain is built from TRBV27 and TRBJ2-3, with 14 bases aligning to TRBD2. Germline V gene sequence: CDR1 MNHEY, CDR2 SMNVEV (reference sequence). The CDR3 totals 15 residues. V was pared by 10 bases and J by 0 bases, with 3 bases of the junction left unmatched. CDR3 DNA sequence: TGTGCCACCCGGACTAGCGGGGGGAGCACAGATACGCAGTATTTT. Its protein product is CATRTSGGSTDTQYF.

This clone was seen a few times. CDR3 amino acids: CASSQEGNGYTF. The CDR3, as DNA: TGTGCCAGCAGCCAGGAAGGGAATGGCTACACCTTC. The V call is TRBV11-2, the J call TRBJ1-2, with D unclear. CDR1 SGHAT and CDR2 FQNNGV come from the germline V gene. Deletions cut 5 bases from V and 6 bases from J, with 10 bases between. This CDR3 is built from 12 residues.

V gene TRBV10-2 combines with J gene TRBJ2-5; D is undetermined. CDR1 is WSHSY and CDR2 is SAAADI in the germline V gene. The CDR3 is made up of 13 amino acids. V lost 0 bases and J 4 bases, leaving 6 bases between the germline ends. The CDR3 DNA follows: TGCGCCAGCAGTGAGTCGAAGGGAGAGACCCAGTACTTC. Translated: CASSESKGETQYF.

This clone has just a few counts. The chain carries TRBV19 and TRBJ1-5; D gene uncertain. This CDR3 spans 15 amino acids. V was trimmed by 7 bases and J by 5 bases, leaving 18 bases between them. Per the germline V gene, CDR1 is LNHDA and CDR2 is SQIVND (reference sequence). The CDR3 is CASNTARREDQPQHF. In DNA, the CDR3 is TGTGCCAGTAATACTGCCCGACGGGAAGATCAGCCCCAGCATTTT.

The chain couples TRBV11-2 to TRBJ2-2; tentatively, D is TRBD1 or TRBD2 (5 bases each). This CDR3 is 13 amino acids long. CDR1 and CDR2 from the germline V gene are SGHAT and FQNNGV. V dropped 6 bases and J dropped 3 bases, with 8 bases sitting between them. The CDR3 bases are TGTGCCAGCAGGGGACGGGACACCGGGGAGCTGTTTTTT. This gives the protein CASRGRDTGELFF.